This T cell receptor beta chain is from a study of sequential checkpoint blockade in melanoma. Trimming stripped 4 bases from V and 1 base from J, with 20 bases between. Germline V gene sequence: CDR1 SGHNT, CDR2 YYREEE (reference sequence). The CDR3 is 17 amino acids. The treatment here: randomized to nivolumab then ipilimumab (arm A) or the reverse (arm B). Only in-frame clones appear in the TCRdb table, and some are missing; sequencing was by immunoSEQ multiplex PCR. The sample consists of about 20,000 clones, 55% to 80% of them appearing once. The chain uses TRBV5-4 and TRBJ1-1; D is possibly TRBD1 (6 bases). Sequenced here: CD8+ T cells sorted from blood (inferred from file names), sampled from a patient given nivolumab and ipilimumab in sequence. The receptor comes from a human donor with melanoma. The DNA of the CDR3 is TGTGCCAGCAGCCGCCGGACAGCGCAGGGGAGGAACACTGAAGCTTTCTTT. It is translated as CASSRRTAQGRNTEAFF.